The 22 T cell receptor beta chains below all came from one sample that was sequenced in a study of T cell responses to AZD1222 COVID-19 vaccine. Clones were read by immunoSEQ multiplex PCR, and TCRdb kept only the in-frame ones, dropping some. The table has under 150,000 clones, about 85% seen once; the top ten hold under 3%. The material sequenced was peripheral blood, taken 28 days after the second AZD1222 dose. These receptors came from an adult who received the AZD1222 COVID-19 vaccine.

The chain links TRBV19 to TRBJ1-2; D gene uncertain. The germline V gene encodes CDR1 LNHDA and CDR2 SQIVND (reference sequence). This CDR3 spans 12 amino acids. V lost 5 bases, J lost 1 base, and 5 bases lay in between. In nucleotides, the CDR3 is TGTGCCAGTAGTGAGGATAACTATGGCTACACCTTC. This encodes CASSEDNYGYTF.

This chain uses TRBV6-1 with TRBJ1-6; D uncertain. The CDR3 extends over 14 amino acids. Trimming shortened V by 2 bases and J by 6 bases, and 8 bases separated the two germline ends. The germline V gene encodes CDR1 MNHNS and CDR2 SASEGT. The CDR3 is CASSETIFNSPLHF. The CDR3 nucleotides read TGTGCCAGCAGTGAAACGATTTTTAATTCACCCCTCCACTTT.

The chain uses TRBV7-2 and TRBJ2-1; 11 nucleotides agree with TRBD2. Germline V gives CDR1 SGHTA, CDR2 FQGNSA. The CDR3 has 15 amino acids. J was trimmed by 6 bases and V by 5 bases; bases with no gene match: 6. The CDR3 DNA reads as TGTGCCAGCAGCGTTAGCGGGGGGGCAGTCAATGAGCAGTTCTTC. This encodes CASSVSGGAVNEQFF.

This chain joins TRBV7-2 and TRBJ2-1, with 7 bases that match TRBD2. J gave up 9 bases and V 1 base, and 12 bases lay outside the gene matches. The CDR3 is made up of 16 amino acids. Germline CDR1 is SGHTA and CDR2 is FQGNSA. The CDR3: CASSLGPNSPGGEQFF. DNA of the CDR3: TGTGCCAGCAGCTTAGGCCCCAATAGCCCGGGAGGTGAGCAGTTCTTC.

The chain uses TRBV5-1 and TRBJ2-5; D call uncertain. V lost 0 bases, J lost 5 bases, and 11 bases lay in between. CDR1 SGHRS and CDR2 YFSETQ come from the germline V gene. The CDR3 is made up of 14 amino acids. CDR3 nucleotide sequence: TGCGCCAGCAGCTTGGTTGTGGGTAGGGAGACCCAGTACTTC. Translated, it gives CASSLVVGRETQYF.

The sample holds one count of this clone. The V gene is TRBV6-2 or TRBV6-3, the J gene TRBJ1-6; the D gene is possibly TRBD1 (6 bases). Germline V gives CDR1 MNHEY, CDR2 SVGEGT. The V end was cut by 6 bases, the J end by 8 bases, with 17 bases between. The CDR3 runs to 15 residues. CDR3 sequence reads: CASSSLEGGDSPLHF. CDR3 nucleotide sequence: TGTGCCAGCAGCTCGCTCGAGGGGGGTGATTCACCCCTCCACTTT.

This clone was observed once. This chain uses TRBV5-1 with TRBJ1-2; D uncertain. Germline CDR1 SGHRS, CDR2 YFSETQ. V shed 0 bases and J shed 0 bases, with 15 bases lying between them. The CDR3 spans 17 residues. In DNA form, the CDR3 reads TGCGCCAGCAGCTTGGGCAGATACAGTCTCCCTAACTATGGCTACACCTTC. This translates into CASSLGRYSLPNYGYTF.

The chain carries TRBV18 and TRBJ1-3, with 8 bases fitting TRBD1. The length of the CDR3 is 17 residues. Germline V gene sequence: CDR1 KGHSH, CDR2 LQKENI. Unmatched junction bases numbered 13, after V lost 6 bases and J lost 3 bases. The CDR3 DNA reads as TGTGCCAGCTCGCCAGGCCAGGGGGCGAAAGGTGGAAACACCATATATTTT. It encodes CASSPGQGAKGGNTIYF. The full variable domain, completed using reference TRBV18 and TRBJ1-3, is NAGVMQNPRHLVRRRGQEARLRCSPMKGHSHVYWYRQLPEEGLKFMVYLQKENIIDESGMPKERFSAEFPKEGPSILRIQQVVRGDSAAYFCASSPGQGAKGGNTIYFGEGSWLTVV.

The J gene is TRBJ1-4, the V gene TRBV19, with a weak D call TRBD1 (5 bases). This CDR3 comprises 14 residues. V gave up 4 bases and J gave up 12 bases, with 18 bases separating them. CDR1 is LNHDA, CDR2 SQIVND, per germline (reference sequence). DNA for the CDR3: TGTGCCAGTAGTAAAACAGGTGTTGGACGGGAACTGTTTTTT. Translated: CASSKTGVGRELFF.

The chain combines TRBV27 with TRBJ1-4; D ambiguous. Trimming removed 2 bases from V and 3 bases from J, with 10 bases in between. Germline CDR1 is MNHEY and CDR2 is SMNVEV (reference sequence). There are 15 residues in the CDR3. The CDR3 region has the DNA TGTGCCAGCAGTTTACAACATAGAGCTAATGAAAAACTGTTTTTT. Encoded protein: CASSLQHRANEKLFF.

The chain joins TRBV5-4 to TRBJ1-1, with D possibly matching TRBD1 (5 bases). Deletions cut 0 bases from V and 0 bases from J, with 15 bases between. The CDR3 length is 17 residues. Germline V gives CDR1 SGHNT, CDR2 YYREEE (reference sequence). The CDR3 coding sequence is TGTGCCAGCAGCTTGGCCGGAGGGTTGGGACTGAACACTGAAGCTTTCTTT. Protein sequence: CASSLAGGLGLNTEAFF.

The rearrangement joins TRBV9 to TRBJ2-3, with 7 nucleotides matching TRBD2. Germline V gene lookup returns CDR1 SGDLS and CDR2 YYNGEE. V dropped 4 bases and J dropped 2; count of bases not matched to a gene: 10. The CDR3 has 16 residues. CDR3 sequence reads: CASSPRLARLTDTQYF. For the CDR3, the DNA is TGTGCCAGCAGCCCTCGACTAGCCCGTCTCACAGATACGCAGTATTTT.

This rearrangement joins TRBV24-1 to TRBJ2-2; 8 bases are a match to TRBD1. The CDR3 has 15 residues. Losses at the gene ends were 5 bases for V and 2 bases for J; bases not matched to a gene: 3. Germline lookup yields CDR1 KGHDR and CDR2 SFDVKD. CDR3 DNA sequence: TGTGCCACCAGTGGGGGACAGGTTAACACCGGGGAGCTGTTTTTT. Translation gives CATSGGQVNTGELFF.

The chain links TRBV6-2 or TRBV6-3 to TRBJ2-1; 9 nucleotides match TRBD2. Germline trimming cut 6 bases from V and 4 bases from J; bases unmatched to any gene: 10. The germline gives CDR1 MNHEY, CDR2 SVGEGT. The CDR3 is 16 residues long. CDR3 loop: CASSPGGTSTYNEQFF. The CDR3 bases are TGTGCCAGCAGCCCCGGAGGGACTAGCACTTACAATGAGCAGTTCTTC.

V is TRBV19 and J is TRBJ1-2; 10 bases match TRBD1. From germline, CDR1 is LNHDA and CDR2 SQIVND (reference sequence). CDR3 size: 14 residues. V dropped 5 bases and J dropped 8; count of bases not matched to a gene: 8. The CDR3 DNA reads TGTGCCAGTAGTGCCTGGACAGGGGGAGGAGGCTACACCTTC. It is translated as CASSAWTGGGGYTF.

The chain carries TRBV10-3 and TRBJ2-3; a weak D match, TRBD2 (7 bases). V lost 8 bases and J lost 3, with 15 bases in between. The CDR3 runs 14 residues. Germline lookup yields CDR1 ENHRY and CDR2 SYGVKD. The CDR3 region has the DNA TGTGCCATCGGGGAGGGGGGGCAGACAGATACGCAGTATTTT. Translating gives CAIGEGGQTDTQYF.

The chain couples TRBV11-2 to TRBJ2-2, with D perhaps given as TRBD1 or TRBD2 (5 bases each). Trimming shortened V by 5 bases and J by 3 bases, and 16 bases separated the two germline ends. The CDR3 loop spans 16 amino acids. Germline V CDR1 and CDR2: SGHAT, FQNNGV. The DNA of the CDR3 is TGTGCCAGCAGCCCCCGCCGGGACGCCTACACCGGGGAGCTGTTTTTT. It yields the protein CASSPRRDAYTGELFF.

The V gene is TRBV29-1, the J gene TRBJ1-2; tentative D call: TRBD1 (6 bases). This CDR3 contains 13 residues. V was cut by 8 bases and J by 6 bases, with 19 bases left in between. Germline loops: CDR1 SQVTM, CDR2 ANQGSEA. Written as DNA, the CDR3 is TGCAGCACATCCTTGGGGGGGCAGCATGGCTACACCTTC. Translation: CSTSLGGQHGYTF.

The chain has TRBV7-2 and TRBJ1-3, with D unclear. Germline V gene sequence: CDR1 SGHTA, CDR2 FQGNSA. The length of the CDR3 is 16 residues. The V and J ends lost 1 base and 1 base respectively, with 11 bases between them. Written as DNA, the CDR3 is TGTGCCAGCAGCTTAGGAGCGGTCGGGTCTGGAAACACCATATATTTT. It yields the protein CASSLGAVGSGNTIYF.

The chain employs TRBV7-2 and TRBJ2-3; 10 bases align to TRBD2. Germline CDR1 and CDR2: SGHTA and FQGNSA. CDR3 size: 14 residues. V lost 5 bases and J lost 4; bases outside the gene matches: 3. CDR3 in DNA: TGTGCCAGCAGCCCCAGCGGGGGGGCAGATACGCAGTATTTT. Protein sequence: CASSPSGGADTQYF.

This clone has only one observation. In DNA form, the CDR3 reads TGTGCCAGCAGCCAAGAGGACAGGTGGACTGAAGCTTTCTTT. Protein sequence: CASSQEDRWTEAFF. The chain employs TRBV3-1 (or the pseudogene TRBV3-2) and TRBJ1-1; TRBD1 matches at 7 bases. This CDR3 is 14 amino acids long. The V gene end was trimmed by 0 bases and the J gene end by 5 bases; junction bases not matched to a gene: 3. Germline lookup yields CDR1 LGHDT and CDR2 YNNKEL (reference sequence).

This chain links TRBV27 with TRBJ2-6, with D possibly being TRBD2 (5 bases). This CDR3 region has 18 residues. Germline V lookup: CDR1 MNHEY, CDR2 SMNVEV (reference sequence). V was shortened by 3 bases and J by 0 bases, with 15 bases between the two germline ends. CDR3 amino acids: CASSFGGYRGSGANVLTF. CDR3 sequence (DNA): TGTGCCAGCAGTTTTGGCGGCTATCGGGGCTCTGGGGCCAACGTCCTGACTTTC.